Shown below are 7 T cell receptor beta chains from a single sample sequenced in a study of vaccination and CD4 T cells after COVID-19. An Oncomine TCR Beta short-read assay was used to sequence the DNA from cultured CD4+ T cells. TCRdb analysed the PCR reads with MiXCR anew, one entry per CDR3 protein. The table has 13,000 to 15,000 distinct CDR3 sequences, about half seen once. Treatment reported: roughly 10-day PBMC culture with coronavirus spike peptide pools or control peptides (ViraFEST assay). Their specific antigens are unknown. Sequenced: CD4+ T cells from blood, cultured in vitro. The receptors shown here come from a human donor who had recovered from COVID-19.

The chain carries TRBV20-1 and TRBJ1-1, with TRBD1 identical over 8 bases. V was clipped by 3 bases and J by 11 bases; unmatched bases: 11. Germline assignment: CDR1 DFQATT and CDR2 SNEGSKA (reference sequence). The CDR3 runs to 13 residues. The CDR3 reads CSASWAGGYAAFF. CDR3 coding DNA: TGCAGTGCTAGCTGGGCAGGGGGCTACGCGGCTTTCTTT.

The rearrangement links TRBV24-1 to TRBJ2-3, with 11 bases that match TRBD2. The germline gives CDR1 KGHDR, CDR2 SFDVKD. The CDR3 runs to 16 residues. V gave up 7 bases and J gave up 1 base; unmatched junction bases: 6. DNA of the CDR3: TGTGCCACCAGCGATCCGGGACTAGCGGGCACAGATACGCAGTATTTT. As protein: CATSDPGLAGTDTQYF.

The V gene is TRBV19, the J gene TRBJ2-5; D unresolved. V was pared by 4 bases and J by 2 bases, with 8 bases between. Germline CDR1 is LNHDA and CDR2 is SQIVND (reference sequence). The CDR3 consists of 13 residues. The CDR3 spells CASSTYRQETQYF. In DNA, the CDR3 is TGTGCCAGTAGTACATACAGACAAGAGACCCAGTACTTC.

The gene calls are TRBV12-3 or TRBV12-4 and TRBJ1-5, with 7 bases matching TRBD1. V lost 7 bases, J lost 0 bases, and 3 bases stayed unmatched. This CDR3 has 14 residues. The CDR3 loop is CASTRQGSNQPQHF. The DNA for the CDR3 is TGTGCCAGCACACGACAGGGTAGCAATCAGCCCCAGCATTTT.

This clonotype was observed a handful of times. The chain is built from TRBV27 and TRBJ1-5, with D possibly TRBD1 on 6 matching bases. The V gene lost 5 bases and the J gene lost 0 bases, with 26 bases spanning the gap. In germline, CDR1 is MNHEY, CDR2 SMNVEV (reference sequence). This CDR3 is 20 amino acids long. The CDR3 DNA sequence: TGTGCCAGCAGTGATCGCTTCCGGGACATTTACTTTCATAGCAATCAGCCCCAGCATTTT. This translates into CASSDRFRDIYFHSNQPQHF.

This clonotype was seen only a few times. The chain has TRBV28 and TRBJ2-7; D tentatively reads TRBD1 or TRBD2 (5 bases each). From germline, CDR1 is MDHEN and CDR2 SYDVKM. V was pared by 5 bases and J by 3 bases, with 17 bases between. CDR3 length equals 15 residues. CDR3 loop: CASSPAGGGRYEQYF. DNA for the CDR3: TGTGCCAGCAGTCCCGCTGGTGGGGGACGCTACGAGCAGTACTTC.

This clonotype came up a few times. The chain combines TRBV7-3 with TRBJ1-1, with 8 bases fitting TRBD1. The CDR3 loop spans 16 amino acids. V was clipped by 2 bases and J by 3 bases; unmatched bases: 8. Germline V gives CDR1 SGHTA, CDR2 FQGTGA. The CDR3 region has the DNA TGTGCCAGCAGCTTAGTGGGGACAGGAGGGGACACTGAAGCTTTCTTT. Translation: CASSLVGTGGDTEAFF.